The next 15 T cell receptor beta chains were all read from a single sample in a study of cytomegalovirus exposure and HLA in healthy donors. The PCR was carried out with 60 Vbeta primers and 13 Jbeta primers. Profiled with immunoSEQ multiplex PCR; TCRdb holds only in-frame clones, not every one. The data show some 170,000 clones, about 80% seen once. Source material: PBMCs. These receptors were collected from a man aged 40-55 years in good health and CMV-seropositive.

This clone was detected only once. This chain joins TRBV6-1 and TRBJ2-1, with a tentative D call TRBD2 (5 bases). The CDR3 consists of 15 residues. Trimming took 1 base from V and 10 from J, leaving 17 bases between them. Germline-derived CDR1 and CDR2 are MNHNS and SASEGT. The CDR3 DNA sequence: TGTGCCAGCAGTGAAGGTACGGGATACAATGAGGAGCAGTTCTTC. As protein: CASSEGTGYNEEQFF.

The chain carries TRBV10-1 and TRBJ1-4, with 12 bases aligning to TRBD1. The CDR3 consists of 16 residues. J gave up 9 bases and V 0 bases, and 5 bases lay outside the gene matches. The germline gives CDR1 WNHNN, CDR2 SYGVQD (reference sequence). This CDR3 is CASSESIGTGGKKLFF. The DNA for the CDR3 is TGCGCCAGCAGTGAGTCGATCGGGACAGGGGGCAAAAAACTGTTTTTT.

The gene calls are TRBV5-4 and TRBJ2-5; 10 bases are shared with TRBD2. Judging by the DNA end, TRBJ2-7 fits better; the J call may be wrong. The CDR3 is made up of 13 amino acids. Germline V gene data show CDR1 as SGHNT and CDR2 as YYREEE (reference sequence). The chain's CDR3 is CASSYSGRYEQYF. The CDR3 DNA sequence: TGTGCCAGCAGTTATAGCGGGAGGTACGAGCAGTACTTC.

This chain links TRBV11-2 with TRBJ2-7; TRBD1 matches at 7 bases. Looked up from germline, CDR1 is SGHAT and CDR2 is FQNNGV. This CDR3 is built from 14 residues. V lost 4 bases, J lost 2 bases, and 5 bases stayed unmatched. In DNA form, the CDR3 reads TGTGCCAGCAGCTCGGGACAGATCACCTACGAGCAGTACTTC. It encodes CASSSGQITYEQYF. The variable domain in full, with the rest retrieved from reference TRBV11-2 and TRBJ2-7, is EAGVAQSPRYKIIEKRQSVAFWCNPISGHATLYWYQQILGQGPKLLIQFQNNGVVDDSQLPKDRFSAERLKGVDSTLKIQPAKLEDSAVYLCASSSGQITYEQYFGPGTRLTVT.

The gene calls are TRBV29-1 and TRBJ2-2; TRBD2 matches at 7 bases. CDR3 length equals 12 residues. The J segment lost 1 base and the V segment lost 7 bases, leaving 0 bases of the junction unmatched. CDR1 SQVTM and CDR2 ANQGSEA come from the germline V gene. The CDR3 region is CSGEGNTGELFF. CDR3 DNA sequence: TGCAGCGGGGAGGGGAACACCGGGGAGCTGTTTTTT.

The chain links TRBV11-1 to TRBJ1-4; D ambiguous. Germline V lookup: CDR1 SGHAT, CDR2 FQDESV (reference sequence). This CDR3 region has 15 residues. The V and J ends lost 5 bases and 5 bases respectively, with 15 bases between them. CDR3 bases: TGTGCCAGCAGCGAAGGGAGCCTTAGGAATGAAAAACTGTTTTTT. This encodes CASSEGSLRNEKLFF.

This chain's CDR3 is CASSPRQTNQPQHF. In nucleotides, the CDR3 is TGTGCCAGCTCACCCCGACAGACCAATCAGCCCCAGCATTTT. This sequence joins TRBV18 and TRBJ1-5; a possible D gene is TRBD1 (5 bases). The V gene's germline CDR1 is KGHSH and CDR2 LQKENI. The CDR3 extends over 14 amino acids. V gave up 3 bases and J gave up 3 bases, with 9 bases separating them.

The V and J genes are TRBV18 and TRBJ2-7; 7 nucleotides align to TRBD2. Germline values: CDR1 KGHSH, CDR2 LQKENI. The trim removed 3 bases at V and 5 bases at J, leaving 7 bases unmatched. The CDR3 is 14 residues long. The CDR3 loop is CASSPGQRDHEQYF. CDR3 coding DNA: TGTGCCAGCTCACCGGGTCAGCGGGATCACGAGCAGTACTTC.

V gene TRBV29-1 combines with J gene TRBJ2-4, with TRBD1 matching over 10 bases. With V trimmed by 6 bases and J by 4 bases, 6 bases remained unmatched. Germline CDR1 is SQVTM and CDR2 is ANQGSEA. The CDR3 spans 14 residues. Here the CDR3 DNA reads TGCAGCGTAACTCCGGGACAGGGGAAAAACATTCAGTACTTC. It encodes CSVTPGQGKNIQYF. Full variable domain (outside the CDR3, taken from reference TRBV29-1 and TRBJ2-4): SAVISQKPSRDICQRGTSLTIQCQVDSQVTMMFWYRQQPGQSLTLIATANQGSEATYESGFVIDKFPISRPNLTFSTLTVSNMSPEDSSIYLCSVTPGQGKNIQYFGAGTRLSVL.

The chain recombines TRBV19 with TRBJ1-1; 9 nucleotides line up with TRBD1. The CDR3 loop spans 15 amino acids. The germline V gene has CDR1 LNHDA and CDR2 SQIVND (reference sequence). V shed 3 bases, J shed 5 bases, and the junction held 7 bases outside the gene matches. In nucleotides, the CDR3 is TGTGCCAGTAGTATCGTCTACAGGGGGCAGACTGAAGCTTTCTTT. Translated, it gives CASSIVYRGQTEAFF.

The chain joins TRBV28 to TRBJ1-5, with D possibly being TRBD1 (6 bases). V was pared by 5 bases and J by 3 bases, with 17 bases between. The CDR3 is 16 residues long. Germline CDR1 MDHEN, CDR2 SYDVKM. The CDR3 DNA sequence: TGTGCCAGCAGTCACGCGCGGACAGCCTTCAATCAGCCCCAGCATTTT. It encodes CASSHARTAFNQPQHF.

This rearrangement joins TRBV11-2 to TRBJ2-3; D call uncertain. This CDR3 has 15 amino acids. Germline V CDR1 and CDR2: SGHAT, FQNNGV. Trimming removed 5 bases from V and 0 bases from J, with 12 bases in between. DNA for the CDR3: TGTGCCAGCAGCATAAACCAGGATAGCACAGATACGCAGTATTTT. The encoded protein is CASSINQDSTDTQYF.

V gene TRBV7-9 combines with J gene TRBJ2-2, with 10 bases matching TRBD2. The junction had 5 bases not matched to a gene; V was cut back by 3 bases and J by 4 bases. Germline V gene lookup returns CDR1 SEHNR and CDR2 FQNEAQ (reference sequence). CDR3 length equals 16 residues. The CDR3 nucleotides read TGTGCCAGCAGCTTTAAAAGCGGGAGGGGCACCGGGGAGCTGTTTTTT. This translates into CASSFKSGRGTGELFF.

This chain uses TRBV11-3 with TRBJ2-7, with 10 nucleotides matching TRBD2. Germline CDR1 and CDR2: SGHNT and YENEEA. This CDR3 has 16 amino acids. The ends lost 4 bases at V and 1 base at J; junction bases unmatched: 7. DNA of the CDR3: TGTGCCAGCAGCTCCCGTGGACTAGCGGAGTCCTACGAGCAGTACTTC. Amino acids: CASSSRGLAESYEQYF.

This clone was seen a handful of times. The rearrangement uses TRBV4-2 and TRBJ2-4; 7 nucleotides align to TRBD1. Germline CDR1 reads LGHNA; CDR2 reads YNFKEQ. The ends lost 4 bases at V and 6 bases at J; junction bases unmatched: 12. The CDR3 spans 16 residues. CDR3 sequence reads: CASSPQMTGRGNIQYF. In nucleotides, the CDR3 is TGTGCCAGCAGCCCCCAGATGACAGGGAGAGGAAACATTCAGTACTTC.